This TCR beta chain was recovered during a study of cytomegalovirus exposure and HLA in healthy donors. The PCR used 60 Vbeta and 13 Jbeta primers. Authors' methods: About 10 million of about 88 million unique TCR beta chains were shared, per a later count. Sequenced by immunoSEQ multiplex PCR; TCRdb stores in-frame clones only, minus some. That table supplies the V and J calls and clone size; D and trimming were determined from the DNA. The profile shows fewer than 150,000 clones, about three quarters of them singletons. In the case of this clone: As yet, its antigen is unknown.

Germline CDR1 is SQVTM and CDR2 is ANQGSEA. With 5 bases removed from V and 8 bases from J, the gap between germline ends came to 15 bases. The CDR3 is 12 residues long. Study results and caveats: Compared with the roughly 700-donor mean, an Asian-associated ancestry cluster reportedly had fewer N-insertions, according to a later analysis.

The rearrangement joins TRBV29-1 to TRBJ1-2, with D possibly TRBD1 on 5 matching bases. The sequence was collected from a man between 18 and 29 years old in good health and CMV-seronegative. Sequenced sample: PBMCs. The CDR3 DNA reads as TGCAGCGTTCCGACAGCTAGGAGCGGCTACACCTTC. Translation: CSVPTARSGYTF.